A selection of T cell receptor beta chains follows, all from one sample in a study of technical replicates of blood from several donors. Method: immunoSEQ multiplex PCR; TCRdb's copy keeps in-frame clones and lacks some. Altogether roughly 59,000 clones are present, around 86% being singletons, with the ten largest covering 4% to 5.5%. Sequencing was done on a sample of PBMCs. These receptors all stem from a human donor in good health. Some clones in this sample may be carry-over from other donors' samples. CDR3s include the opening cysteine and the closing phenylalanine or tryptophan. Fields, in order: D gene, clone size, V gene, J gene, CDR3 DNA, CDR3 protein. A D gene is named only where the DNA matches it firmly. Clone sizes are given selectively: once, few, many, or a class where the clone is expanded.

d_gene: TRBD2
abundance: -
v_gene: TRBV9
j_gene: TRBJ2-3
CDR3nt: TGTGCCAGCAGCGCAACTACTAGCGGAGTATTCACAGATACGCAGTATTTT
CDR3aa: CASSATTSGVFTDTQYF

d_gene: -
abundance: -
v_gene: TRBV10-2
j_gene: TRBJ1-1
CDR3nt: TGCGCCAGCAGTGGGCAGGGTGGCACTGAAGCTTTCTTT
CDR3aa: CASSGQGGTEAFF

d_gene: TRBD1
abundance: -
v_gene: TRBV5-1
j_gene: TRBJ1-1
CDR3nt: TGCGCCAGCAGTGGGGGACAGAGGAACACTGAAGCTTTCTTT
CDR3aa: CASSGGQRNTEAFF

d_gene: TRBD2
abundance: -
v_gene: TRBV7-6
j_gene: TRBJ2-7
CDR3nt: TGTGCCAGCAGCCCGACGGGGGAGGGCCGGCTCGAGCAGTACTTC
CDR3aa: CASSPTGEGRLEQYF

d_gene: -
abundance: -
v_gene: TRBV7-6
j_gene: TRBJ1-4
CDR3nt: TGTGCCAGCAGCTCGACAGAAGGTGAAAAACTGTTTTTT
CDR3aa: CASSSTEGEKLFF

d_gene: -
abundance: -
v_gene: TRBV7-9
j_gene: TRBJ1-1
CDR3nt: TGTGCCAGCAGCTTAGTCGTGAACACTGAAGCTTTCTTT
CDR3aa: CASSLVVNTEAFF

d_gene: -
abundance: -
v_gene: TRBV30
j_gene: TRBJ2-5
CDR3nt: TGTGCCTGGAGTCTTGGGGGCTTAGAGACCCAGTACTTC
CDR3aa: CAWSLGGLETQYF

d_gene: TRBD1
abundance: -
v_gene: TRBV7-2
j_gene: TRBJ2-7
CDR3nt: TGTGCCAGCAGCTTAATGTGGACAGGGGGCACTTACGAGCAGTACTTC
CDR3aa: CASSLMWTGGTYEQYF

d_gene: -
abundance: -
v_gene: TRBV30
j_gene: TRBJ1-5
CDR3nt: TGTGCCTGGAGACAGGTCTCAGAGACCAGAAATCAGCCCCAGCATTTT
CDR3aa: CAWRQVSETRNQPQHF

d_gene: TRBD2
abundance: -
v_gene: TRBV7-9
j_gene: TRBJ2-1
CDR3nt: TGTGCCAGCAGCCTACCAGCGGGACTAGAGCAGTTCTTC
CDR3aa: CASSLPAGLEQFF

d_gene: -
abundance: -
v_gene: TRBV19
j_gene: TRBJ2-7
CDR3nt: TGTGCCAGTAGTACTACAGGGACGATATACGAGCAGTACTTC
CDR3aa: CASSTTGTIYEQYF

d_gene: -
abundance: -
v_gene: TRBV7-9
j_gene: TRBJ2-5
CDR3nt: TGTGCCAGCAGTTACCGACAGCCTCAAGAGACCCAGTACTTC
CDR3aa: CASSYRQPQETQYF

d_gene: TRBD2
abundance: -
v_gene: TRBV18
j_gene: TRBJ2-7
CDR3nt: TGTGCCAGCTCACCAAATTCTGTTGGACTAGCGGGTGGTTACGAGCAGTACTTC
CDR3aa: CASSPNSVGLAGGYEQYF

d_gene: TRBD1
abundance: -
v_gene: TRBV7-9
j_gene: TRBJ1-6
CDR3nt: TGTGCCAGCAGCTTAGCAGGGACAGGGAATAATTCACCCCTCCACTTT
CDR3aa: CASSLAGTGNNSPLHF

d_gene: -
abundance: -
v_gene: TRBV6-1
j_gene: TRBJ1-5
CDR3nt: TGTGCCAGCAGTGAAGGGAGGGTTGGCAATCAGCCCCAGCATTTT
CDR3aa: CASSEGRVGNQPQHF

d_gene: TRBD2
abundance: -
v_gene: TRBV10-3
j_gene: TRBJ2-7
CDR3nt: TGTGCCATCAGTGGGGTTGGGGGGCAGGAAGCGGGAGGGCCGGAGCAGTACTTC
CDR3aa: CAISGVGGQEAGGPEQYF

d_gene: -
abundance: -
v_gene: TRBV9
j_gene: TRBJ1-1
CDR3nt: TGTGCCAGCAGCGTAGGTATAGAATCGAACACTGAAGCTTTCTTT
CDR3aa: CASSVGIESNTEAFF

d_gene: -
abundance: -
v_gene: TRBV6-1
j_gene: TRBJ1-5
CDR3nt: TGTGCCAGCTCATGGGGGGGGATGGGCAATCAGCCCCAGCATTTT
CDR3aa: CASSWGGMGNQPQHF

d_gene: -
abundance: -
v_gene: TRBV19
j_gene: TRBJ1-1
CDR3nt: TGTGCCAGTAGTCCCGGGGATCGAGACACTGAAGCTTTCTTT
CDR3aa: CASSPGDRDTEAFF

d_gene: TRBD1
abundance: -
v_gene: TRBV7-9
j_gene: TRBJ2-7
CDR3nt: TGTGCCAGCAGCTTAGGGCGACAGGGATATACCTACGAGCAGTACTTC
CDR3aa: CASSLGRQGYTYEQYF

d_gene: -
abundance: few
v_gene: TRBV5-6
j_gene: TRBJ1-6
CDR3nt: TGTGCCAGCAGCTTACGGACCGGGGTTGGTTCACCCCTCCACTTT
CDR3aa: CASSLRTGVGSPLHF

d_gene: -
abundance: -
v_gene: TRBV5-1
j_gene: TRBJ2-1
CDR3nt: TGCGCCAGCAGCTTGAACGGGACTCCGTTCTTC
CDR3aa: CASSLNGTPFF

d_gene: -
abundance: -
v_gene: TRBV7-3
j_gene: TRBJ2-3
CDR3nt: TGTGCCAGCAGCCAGCGGATTGGGGATACGCAGTATTTT
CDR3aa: CASSQRIGDTQYF

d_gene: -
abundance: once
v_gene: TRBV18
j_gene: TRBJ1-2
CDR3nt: TGTGCCAGCTCACCAAACCTCGAAGGGAGCTATGGCTACACCTTC
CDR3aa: CASSPNLEGSYGYTF

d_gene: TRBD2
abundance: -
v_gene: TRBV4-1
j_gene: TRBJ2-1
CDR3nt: TGCGCCAGCAGCCAAGAACCGGGGGGAGAGCAGTTCTTC
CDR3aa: CASSQEPGGEQFF

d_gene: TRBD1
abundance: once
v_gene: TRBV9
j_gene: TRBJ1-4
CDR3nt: TGTGCCAGCAGCGTAGGAGGGGGCGGTAATGAAAAACTGTTTTTT
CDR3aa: CASSVGGGGNEKLFF

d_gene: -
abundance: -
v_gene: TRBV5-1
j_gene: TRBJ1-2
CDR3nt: TGCGCCAGCAGCTTGGTGGCAGGAACTAACTATGGCTACACCTTC
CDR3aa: CASSLVAGTNYGYTF

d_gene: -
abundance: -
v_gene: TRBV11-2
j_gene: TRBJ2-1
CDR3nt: TGTGCCAGCAGCCCCAACCAGGCGCCCCGGGAGCAGTTCTTC
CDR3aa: CASSPNQAPREQFF

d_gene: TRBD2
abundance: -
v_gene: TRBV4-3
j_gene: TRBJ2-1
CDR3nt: TGCGCCAGCAGCCCAAGTCTAGCGGCGGCCTACAATGAGCAGTTCTTC
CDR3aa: CASSPSLAAAYNEQFF

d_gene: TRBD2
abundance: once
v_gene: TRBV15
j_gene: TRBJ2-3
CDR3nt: TGTGCCACCAGCAGCCTAGCGGGAGGAGATACGCAGTATTTT
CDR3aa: CATSSLAGGDTQYF

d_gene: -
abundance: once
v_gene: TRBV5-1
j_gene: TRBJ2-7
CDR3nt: TGCGCCAGCAGCTTAACAGGGAACTACGAGCAGTACTTC
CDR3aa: CASSLTGNYEQYF

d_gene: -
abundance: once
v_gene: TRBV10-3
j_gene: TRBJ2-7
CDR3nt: TGTGCCATCAGTGCGGCGGGCTCCTACGAGCAGTACTTC
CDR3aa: CAISAAGSYEQYF

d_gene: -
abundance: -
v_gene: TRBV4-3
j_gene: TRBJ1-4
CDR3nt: TGCGCCAGCAGCCAAGAATCCAGGTTTGAAAAACTGTTTTTT
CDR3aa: CASSQESRFEKLFF

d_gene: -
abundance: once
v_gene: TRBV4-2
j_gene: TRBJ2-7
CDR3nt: TGTGCCAGCAGCCAAGATTATCCGGGGAGCTCCTACGAGCAGTACTTC
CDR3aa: CASSQDYPGSSYEQYF

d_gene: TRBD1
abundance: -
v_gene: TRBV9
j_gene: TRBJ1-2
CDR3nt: TGTGCCAGCAGCGTAGCGGACAGGGACTATGGCTACACCTTC
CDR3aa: CASSVADRDYGYTF

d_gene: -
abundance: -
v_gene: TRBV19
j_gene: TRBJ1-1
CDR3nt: TGTGCCAGTAGTATAGATCTTGGCAGCGCAACTGAAGCTTTCTTT
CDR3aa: CASSIDLGSATEAFF

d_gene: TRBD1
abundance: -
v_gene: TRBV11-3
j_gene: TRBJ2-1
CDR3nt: TGTGCCAGCAGCCCCGGGACAGGGATTGAGCAGTTCTTC
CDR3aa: CASSPGTGIEQFF

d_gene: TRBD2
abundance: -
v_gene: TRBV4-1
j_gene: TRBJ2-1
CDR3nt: TGCGCCAGCAGTCTGGGGGGGTGGAATGAGCAGTTCTTC
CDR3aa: CASSLGGWNEQFF

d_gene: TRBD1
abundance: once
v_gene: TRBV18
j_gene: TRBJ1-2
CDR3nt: TGTGCCAGCTCCCAAAGACAGGGATATTTCTATGGCTACACCTTC
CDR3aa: CASSQRQGYFYGYTF

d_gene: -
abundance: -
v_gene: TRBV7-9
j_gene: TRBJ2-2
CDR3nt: TGTGCCAGCAGCCAAGCGTATACACCCGGGGAGCTGTTTTTT
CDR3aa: CASSQAYTPGELFF

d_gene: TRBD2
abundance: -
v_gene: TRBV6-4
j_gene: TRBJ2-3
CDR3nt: TGTGCCAGCAGCCTAGGTGCGGGAGGCTCATCAGATACGCAGTATTTT
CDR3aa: CASSLGAGGSSDTQYF

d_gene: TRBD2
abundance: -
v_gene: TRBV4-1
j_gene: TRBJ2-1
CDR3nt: TGCGCCAGCAGCCAAGTTCTTAGCGGGGGGCCTGAGCAGTTCTTC
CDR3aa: CASSQVLSGGPEQFF

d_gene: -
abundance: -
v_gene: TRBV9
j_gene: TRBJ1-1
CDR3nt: TGTGCCAGCAGCCCAACCGGGAGCCAGAACACTGAAGCTTTCTTT
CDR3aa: CASSPTGSQNTEAFF

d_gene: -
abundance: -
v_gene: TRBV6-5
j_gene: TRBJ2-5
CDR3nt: TGTGCCAGCAGCCGCGCGGCGGACCAAGAGACCCAGTACTTC
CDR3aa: CASSRAADQETQYF

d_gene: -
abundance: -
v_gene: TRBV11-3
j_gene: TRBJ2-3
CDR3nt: TGTGCCAGCAGCTTTGGCGGGACTAGCACAGATACGCAGTATTTT
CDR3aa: CASSFGGTSTDTQYF

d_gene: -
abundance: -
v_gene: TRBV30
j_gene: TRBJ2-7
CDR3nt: TGTGCCTGGAGTGCCCTCAGGGGCGAGCAGTACTTC
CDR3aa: CAWSALRGEQYF

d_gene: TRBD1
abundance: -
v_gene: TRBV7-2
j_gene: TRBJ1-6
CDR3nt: TGTGCCAGCAGCATAAACAGGGGGAATTCACCCCTCCACTTT
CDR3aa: CASSINRGNSPLHF

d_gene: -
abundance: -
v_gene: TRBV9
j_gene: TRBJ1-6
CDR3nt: TGTGCCAGCAGCGTAGGACAGGTTCAATCACCCCTCCACTTT
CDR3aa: CASSVGQVQSPLHF

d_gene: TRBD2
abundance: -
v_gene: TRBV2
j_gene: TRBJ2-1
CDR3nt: TGTGCCAGCAGTGGGACTAGCGGGAGGGCCGGTGAGCAGTTCTTC
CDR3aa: CASSGTSGRAGEQFF

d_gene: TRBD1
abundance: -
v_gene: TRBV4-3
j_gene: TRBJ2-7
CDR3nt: TGCGCCAGCAGCCAAGACAGGACAGGGGGTTACGAGCAGTACTTC
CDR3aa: CASSQDRTGGYEQYF

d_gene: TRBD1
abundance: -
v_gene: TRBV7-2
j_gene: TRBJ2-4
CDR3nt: TGTGCCAGCAGCCAGGGGGCGGAGCTTAGGTACTTC
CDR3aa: CASSQGAELRYF

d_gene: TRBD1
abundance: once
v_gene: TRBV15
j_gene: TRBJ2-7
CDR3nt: TGTGCCACCAGCAGACTTCGGGACAGGGCCTACGAGCAGTACTTC
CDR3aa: CATSRLRDRAYEQYF

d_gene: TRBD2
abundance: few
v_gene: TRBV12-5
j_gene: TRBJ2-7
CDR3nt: TGTGCTAGTGGTTTGGAACCTAGCGGGAGTAACGAGCAGTACTTC
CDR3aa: CASGLEPSGSNEQYF